This note documents a single T cell receptor (beta chain) sequence. Its cognate antigen is unknown. The data derive from a study of cytomegalovirus exposure and HLA in healthy donors. The study ran its PCR with 60 Vbeta and 13 Jbeta primers. Some clones are missing from TCRdb's copy, which holds only in-frame ones; the method was immunoSEQ multiplex PCR. In the table there are approximately 93,000 clones, 75% to 80% of which are singletons. Study results and caveats: 164 TCR beta chains were listed as cytomegalovirus-associated. Versus the approximately 700-donor mean, an Asian-associated ancestry cluster reportedly showed fewer N-insertions in a later analysis.

Trimming took 5 bases from V and 9 from J; bases not matched to a gene: 7. In germline, CDR1 is SEHNR, CDR2 FQNEAQ (reference sequence). The CDR3 sequence is 12 residues long. Sequences were obtained from PBMCs. This chain links TRBV7-9 with TRBJ2-7; 7 bases are shared with TRBD1. The sequence was obtained from a middle-aged woman in good health and CMV-seronegative. Here the CDR3 reads CASSPETGTQYF. The CDR3 DNA reads as TGTGCCAGCAGCCCCGAGACAGGGACGCAGTACTTC.